Listed below are T cell receptor beta chains from one sample, sequenced in a study of shared clonotypes between healthy human individuals. Assay: immunoSEQ multiplex PCR; the TCRdb copy retains only in-frame clones and omits some. The sample lists millions of clones; about 95% were seen once. The sample was naive CD4+ T cells sorted from blood. The origin of the receptors is a man in his late teens or twenties in good health. Each CDR3 is given without its conserved first and last residue. Fields, in order: J gene, clone size, V gene, D gene, CDR3 protein. The D gene is left open where the match is weak. Only part of the rows carry a size: once, few, many, or a class if the clone is expanded.

J: TRBJ2-7; size: .; V: TRBV21-1; D: .; CDR3: ASSPRDSLDEQY
J: TRBJ2-3; size: .; V: TRBV29-1; D: TRBD2; CDR3: TGTSGSDTQY
J: TRBJ1-1; size: .; V: TRBV11-1; D: .; CDR3: ASSLTQGNTEAF
J: TRBJ2-2; size: .; V: TRBV5-4; D: TRBD2; CDR3: ASSSPSGRTTGELF
J: TRBJ1-6; size: .; V: TRBV9; D: .; CDR3: ASSEGRFNSPLH
J: TRBJ2-1; size: .; V: TRBV29-1; D: .; CDR3: SVEGERGNHNEQF
J: TRBJ2-5; size: .; V: TRBV7-9; D: TRBD2; CDR3: ASSREGETQY
J: TRBJ2-5; size: .; V: TRBV7-2; D: TRBD1; CDR3: ASLLGGTGRFETQY
J: TRBJ1-2; size: .; V: TRBV20-1; D: .; CDR3: SAGDLYGYT
J: TRBJ2-3; size: .; V: TRBV28; D: .; CDR3: ASSFHPPGPDTQY
J: TRBJ1-2; size: .; V: TRBV5-1; D: .; CDR3: ASSLREFYGYT
J: TRBJ2-7; size: once; V: TRBV6-1; D: .; CDR3: ASRGARYEQY
J: TRBJ2-1; size: .; V: TRBV6-5; D: TRBD2; CDR3: ASSYSGGPIGHEQF
J: TRBJ1-4; size: .; V: TRBV5-1; D: .; CDR3: ASSSSHSGREKLF
J: TRBJ1-1; size: few; V: TRBV10-1; D: TRBD1; CDR3: ASSVQGAGAF
J: TRBJ2-7; size: .; V: TRBV19; D: .; CDR3: ASSTPGEPYYEQY
J: TRBJ1-2; size: .; V: TRBV6-6; D: .; CDR3: ASSFDRSNYGYT
J: TRBJ2-7; size: .; V: TRBV7-2; D: .; CDR3: ASSLGVYEQY